This note documents a single T cell receptor beta chain sequence. The V end lost 0 bases, the J end lost 7 bases, and 15 bases lay between the germline ends. Germline CDR1 and CDR2: SGHTA and FQGNSA. This CDR3 comprises 16 residues. The sample originates from a study of blood T cell repertoires in COVID-19. Turning to the study itself: Some COVID-19 samples were acute and others convalescent; all came from the United States, Italy and Spain. Sources were T cells, B-cell-depleted T cells, or PBMCs; the material itself was cDNA or gDNA.

Original processing notes: Using reference gene primer amplification, nucleated cell counts were estimated. Using immunoSEQ multiplex PCR, the repertoire was profiled, and TCRdb retains in-frame clones only, with some absent. That table is the source of V, J and clone size, and D and trimming were worked out from the DNA. Of about 170,000 clones listed, around 80% are singletons. What was sequenced was peripheral blood. The receptor's source is an older woman with acute or convalescent COVID-19. This chain links TRBV7-2 with TRBJ1-4, with TRBD1 as a possible D gene (6 bases). This chain's CDR3 is CASSLALGQGFEKLFF. CDR3 nucleotides: TGTGCCAGCAGCTTAGCGCTAGGCCAGGGGTTTGAAAAACTGTTTTTT.